The 5 T cell receptor beta chains given below trace back to one sample, sequenced in a study of cytomegalovirus exposure and HLA in healthy donors. Vbeta (60) and Jbeta (13) primers were used in the PCR. TCRdb's table, derived via immunoSEQ multiplex PCR, lists solely in-frame clones and lacks some. The table includes 100,000 or so clones, approximately 76% detected once. The sample comprised PBMCs. The receptors come from a man aged 30 to 45 in good health and CMV-seropositive.

This clone was counted only a few times. The V call is TRBV2, the J call TRBJ1-4, with unresolved D. The V and J ends lost 7 bases and 6 bases respectively, with 12 bases between them. Germline V lookup: CDR1 SNHLY, CDR2 FYNNEI. The CDR3 covers 13 residues. CDR3 DNA: TGTGCCAGCACGAGGGCCGTGGATGAAAAACTGTTTTTT. This translates into CASTRAVDEKLFF.

The chain employs TRBV6-6 and TRBJ2-3; D perhaps matches TRBD1 (6 bases). Deletions cut 6 bases from V and 3 bases from J, with 10 bases between. Germline loops: CDR1 MNHNY, CDR2 SVGAGI (reference sequence). This CDR3 has 13 amino acids. The CDR3 loop reads CASRGAATDTQYF. The CDR3 nucleotides read TGTGCCAGCAGGGGGGCAGCGACAGATACGCAGTATTTT.

The chain has TRBV7-9 and TRBJ2-6; 9 bases are a match to TRBD1. V lost 4 bases, J lost 1 base, and 11 bases stayed unmatched. CDR1 and CDR2 from the germline V gene are SEHNR and FQNEAQ (reference sequence). CDR3 size: 19 residues. CDR3 bases: TGTGCCAGCAGCTGGGCACAGGGGGCGTCTGGGTCTGGGGCCAACGTCCTGACTTTC. Its protein is CASSWAQGASGSGANVLTF.

The gene calls are TRBV6-1 and TRBJ1-2; 7 bases map to TRBD1. V shed 5 bases and J 7 bases; nucleotides not matched to a gene: 10. The germline V gene has CDR1 MNHNS and CDR2 SASEGT. The CDR3 runs 14 residues. DNA for the CDR3: TGTGCCAGCAGTCAAAATGACAGGGTCGGTGGCTACACCTTC. Its protein product is CASSQNDRVGGYTF.

The CDR3 here is CASSPLMRRNTGELFF. Here the CDR3 DNA reads TGTGCCAGTAGTCCCCTGATGCGGAGGAACACCGGGGAGCTGTTTTTT. This sequence joins TRBV19 and TRBJ2-2, with D unresolved. Deletions cut 5 bases from V and 1 base from J, with 14 bases between. Germline assignment: CDR1 LNHDA and CDR2 SQIVND (reference sequence). There are 16 residues in the CDR3.